This T cell receptor beta chain was sequenced during a study of blood T cell repertoires in COVID-19. Study-level information: Acute and convalescent COVID-19 samples came from the United States, Italy and Spain.

Here immunoSEQ multiplex PCR was the method, and the copy in TCRdb shows in-frame clones only, minus some. Among tens of thousands of clones, around 91% were seen once, and the ten largest hold roughly 12%. Germline CDR1 is SGHTS and CDR2 is YDEGEE. V dropped 2 bases and J dropped 3; count of bases not matched to a gene: 14. This CDR3 contains 19 residues. This sequence originates from a man aged 70-80 years with active or convalescent COVID-19. The sequenced sample consisted of peripheral blood. The J gene is TRBJ2-1, the V gene TRBV5-8, with 10 bases lining up with TRBD2. This CDR3 is CASSLMASLAGGNYNEQFF. The CDR3 coding sequence is TGTGCCAGCAGCTTAATGGCCTCATTAGCGGGGGGAAACTACAATGAGCAGTTCTTC.